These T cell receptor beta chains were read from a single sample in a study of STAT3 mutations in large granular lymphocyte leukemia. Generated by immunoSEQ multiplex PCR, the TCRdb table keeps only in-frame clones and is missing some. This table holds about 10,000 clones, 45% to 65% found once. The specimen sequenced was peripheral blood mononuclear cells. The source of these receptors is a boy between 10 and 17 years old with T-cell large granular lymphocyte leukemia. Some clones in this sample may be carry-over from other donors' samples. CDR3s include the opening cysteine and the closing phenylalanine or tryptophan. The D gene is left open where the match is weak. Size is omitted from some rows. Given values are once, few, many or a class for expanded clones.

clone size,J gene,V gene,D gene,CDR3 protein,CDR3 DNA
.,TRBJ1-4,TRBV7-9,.,CASSQPDREKLFF,TGTGCCAGCAGCCAACCAGACAGGGAAAAACTGTTTTTT
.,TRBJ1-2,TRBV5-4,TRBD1,CASSFGTGTLGGGYTF,TGTGCCAGCAGCTTTGGGACAGGGACCCTTGGAGGGGGCTACACCTTC
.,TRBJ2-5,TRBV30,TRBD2,CAFQWPGGRETQYF,TGTGCCTTTCAATGGCCTGGCGGGAGAGAGACCCAGTACTTC
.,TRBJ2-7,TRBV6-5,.,CASRGIGSSTYEQYF,TGTGCCAGCAGAGGTATAGGTAGTTCGACCTACGAGCAGTACTTC
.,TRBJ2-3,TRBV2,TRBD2,CATKPSGRRLDTQYF,TGTGCCACCAAACCTAGCGGGAGGAGGTTAGATACGCAGTATTTT
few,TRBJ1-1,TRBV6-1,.,CASSASPNTEAFF,TGTGCCAGCAGTGCGAGCCCGAACACTGAAGCTTTCTTT
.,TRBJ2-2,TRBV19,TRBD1,CASSETGDHTPTGELFF,TGTGCCAGTAGTGAGACAGGGGACCACACTCCGACCGGGGAGCTGTTTTTT
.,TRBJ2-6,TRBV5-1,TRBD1,CASTYGTDPGANVLTF,TGCGCCAGCACTTACGGGACAGATCCTGGGGCCAACGTCCTGACTTTC
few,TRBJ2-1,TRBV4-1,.,CASSQEGGPSYNEQFF,TGCGCCAGCAGCCAAGAAGGGGGTCCGTCCTACAATGAGCAGTTCTTC
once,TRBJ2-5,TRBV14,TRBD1,CSSGGLGETQYF,TGCAGCTCAGGGGGCCTAGGGGAGACCCAGTACTTC
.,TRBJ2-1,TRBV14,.,CASRPRGGLGKYNEQFF,TGTGCCAGCAGACCGAGGGGGGGGCTCGGCAAATACAATGAGCAGTTCTTC
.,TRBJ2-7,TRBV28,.,CASSLSGAIGQYF,TGTGCCAGCAGTTTATCAGGGGCAATTGGGCAGTACTTC
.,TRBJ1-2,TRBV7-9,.,CASSLAPGYGYTF,TGTGCCAGCAGCTTAGCGCCTGGCTATGGCTACACCTTC
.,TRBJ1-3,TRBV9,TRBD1,CASSPIPGGDGNTIYF,TGTGCCAGCAGCCCAATCCCAGGGGGAGATGGAAACACCATATATTTT
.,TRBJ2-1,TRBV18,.,CASSPSGRETYNEQFF,TGTGCCAGCTCACCGTCGGGTCGGGAGACCTACAATGAGCAGTTCTTC
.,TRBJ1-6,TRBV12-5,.,CASGFKGGNSPLHF,TGTGCTAGTGGCTTTAAGGGGGGCAATTCACCCCTCCACTTT
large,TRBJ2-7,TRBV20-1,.,CSARDNYEQYF,TGCAGTGCTAGAGACAACTACGAGCAGTACTTC
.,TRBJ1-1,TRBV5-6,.,CASSLGGLNTEAFF,TGTGCCAGCAGCTTGGGGGGGTTGAACACTGAAGCTTTCTTT
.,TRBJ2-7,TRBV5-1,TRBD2,CASSLLPVLAGAYEQYF,TGCGCCAGCAGCTTATTACCGGTACTAGCGGGGGCCTACGAGCAGTACTTC
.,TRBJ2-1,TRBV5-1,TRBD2,CASTYLADNEQFF,TGCGCCAGCACCTACCTAGCGGACAATGAGCAGTTCTTC
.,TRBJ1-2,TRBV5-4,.,CASSLAREPLGYTF,TGTGCCAGCAGCTTGGCCAGGGAGCCGCTCGGCTACACCTTC
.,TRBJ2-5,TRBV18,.,CASSPGQETQYF,TGTGCCAGCTCACCGGGCCAAGAGACCCAGTACTTC
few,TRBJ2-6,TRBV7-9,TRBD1,CASSPWDSSDSGANVLTF,TGTGCCAGCAGCCCGTGGGACAGCTCAGACTCTGGGGCCAACGTCCTGACTTTC
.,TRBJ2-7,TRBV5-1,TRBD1,CASSWTGGEQYF,TGCGCCAGCAGCTGGACAGGAGGCGAGCAGTACTTC
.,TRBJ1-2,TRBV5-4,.,CASSLERQDYGYTF,TGTGCCAGCAGCTTGGAGAGACAGGACTATGGCTACACCTTC
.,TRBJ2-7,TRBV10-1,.,CASSDGNSYEQYF,TGCGCCAGCAGTGACGGGAACTCCTACGAGCAGTACTTC
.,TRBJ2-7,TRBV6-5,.,CASSFGGTYEQYF,TGTGCCAGCAGTTTCGGGGGAACCTACGAGCAGTACTTC
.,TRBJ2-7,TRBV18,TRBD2,CASSPIGLAEQYF,TGTGCCAGCTCACCAATCGGACTAGCGGAGCAGTACTTC
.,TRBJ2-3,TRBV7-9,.,CASSLSGRSPDTQYF,TGTGCCAGCAGCTTAAGTGGGAGGTCCCCAGATACGCAGTATTTT
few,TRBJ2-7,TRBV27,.,CASSLVPPYF,TGTGCCAGCAGTTTGGTCCCCCCATACTTC
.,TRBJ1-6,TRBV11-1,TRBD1,CASSGDSFDNSPLHF,TGTGCCAGCAGCGGGGACAGTTTCGATAATTCACCCCTCCACTTT
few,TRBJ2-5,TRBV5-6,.,CASSLGGGGETQYF,TGTGCCAGCAGCTTGGGGGGAGGAGGGGAGACCCAGTACTTC
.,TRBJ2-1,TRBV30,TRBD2,CAWRGSGTSGRNEQFF,TGTGCCTGGAGGGGTTCCGGGACTAGCGGGAGGAATGAGCAGTTCTTC
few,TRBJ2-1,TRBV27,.,CASSTQSVGTQPYNEQFF,TGTGCCAGCAGTACCCAATCGGTGGGGACTCAACCTTACAATGAGCAGTTCTTC
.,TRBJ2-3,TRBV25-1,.,CASSDGAGGADTQYF,TGTGCCAGCAGTGATGGGGCAGGGGGGGCAGATACGCAGTATTTT
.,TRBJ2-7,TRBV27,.,CASSLRSLGEQYF,TGTGCCAGCAGTTTAAGGAGTTTGGGCGAGCAGTACTTC
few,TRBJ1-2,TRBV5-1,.,CASSTDRSGGYTF,TGCGCCAGCAGCACAGACCGGTCCGGGGGCTACACCTTC
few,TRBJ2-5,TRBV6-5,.,CASSPSGETQYF,TGTGCCAGCAGTCCTTCGGGCGAGACCCAGTACTTC
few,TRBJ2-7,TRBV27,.,CASSYGWSYEQYF,TGTGCCAGCAGTTACGGGTGGTCCTACGAGCAGTACTTC
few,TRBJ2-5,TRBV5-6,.,CASSPLGGRAIQETQYF,TGTGCCAGCAGCCCCCTCGGCGGCAGGGCGATCCAAGAGACCCAGTACTTC